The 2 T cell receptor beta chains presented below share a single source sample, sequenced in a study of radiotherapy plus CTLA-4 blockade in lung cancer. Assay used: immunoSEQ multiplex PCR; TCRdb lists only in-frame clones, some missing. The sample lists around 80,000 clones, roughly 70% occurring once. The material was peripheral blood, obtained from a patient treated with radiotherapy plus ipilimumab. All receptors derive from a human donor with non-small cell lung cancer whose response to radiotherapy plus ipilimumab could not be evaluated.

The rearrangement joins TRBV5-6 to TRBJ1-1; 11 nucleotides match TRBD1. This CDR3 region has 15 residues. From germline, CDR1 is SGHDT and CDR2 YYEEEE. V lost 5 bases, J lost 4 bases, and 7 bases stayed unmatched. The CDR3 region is CASRGTGGISTEAFF. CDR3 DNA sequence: TGTGCCAGCAGGGGGACAGGGGGGATTTCCACTGAAGCTTTCTTT.

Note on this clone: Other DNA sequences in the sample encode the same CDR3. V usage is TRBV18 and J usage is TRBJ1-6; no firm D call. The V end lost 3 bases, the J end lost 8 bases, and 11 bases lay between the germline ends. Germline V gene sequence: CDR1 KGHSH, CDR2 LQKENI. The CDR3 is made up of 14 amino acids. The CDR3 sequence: CASSPVGEDSPLHF. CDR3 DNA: TGTGCCAGCTCACCCGTCGGGGAGGATTCACCCCTCCACTTT.